The clone carrying this T cell receptor beta chain was counted many times. This sample is part of a study of patients and donors after allogeneic stem cell transplantation. The CDR3 has 15 residues. V was pared by 2 bases and J by 0 bases, with 10 bases between. Each CDR3 protein gets one entry after TCRdb re-called the RT-PCR reads with MiXCR. The table shows roughly 940,000 distinct CDR3 sequences, with approximately 19% occurring only once. Material for sequencing was blood, either unsorted or a sorted T cell fraction (not recorded which). The V and J genes are TRBV12-3 or TRBV12-4 and TRBJ1-2; D is possibly TRBD1 (6 bases). This TCR derives from a human donor who was either an allogeneic HSCT recipient or a stem cell or donor lymphocyte infusion donor (not recorded which). It is not recorded whose cells these are; they may come from a transplant donor. The DNA for the CDR3 is TGTGCCAGCAGTTTATCTAAGGGGGCTAACTATGGCTACACCTTC. Amino acid sequence: CASSLSKGANYGYTF.